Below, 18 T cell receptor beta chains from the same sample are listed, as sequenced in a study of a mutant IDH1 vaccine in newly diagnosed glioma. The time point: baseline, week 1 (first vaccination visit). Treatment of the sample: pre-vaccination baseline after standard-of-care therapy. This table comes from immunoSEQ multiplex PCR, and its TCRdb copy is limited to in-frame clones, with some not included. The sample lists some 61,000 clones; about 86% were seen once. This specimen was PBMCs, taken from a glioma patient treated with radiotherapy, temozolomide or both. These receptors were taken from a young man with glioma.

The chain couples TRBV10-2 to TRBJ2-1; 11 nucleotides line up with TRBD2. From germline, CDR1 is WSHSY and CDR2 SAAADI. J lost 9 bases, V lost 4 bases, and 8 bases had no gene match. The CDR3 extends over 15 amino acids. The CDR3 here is CASSVYSGGALEQFF. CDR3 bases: TGCGCCAGCAGTGTGTATAGCGGGGGGGCCCTTGAGCAGTTCTTC.

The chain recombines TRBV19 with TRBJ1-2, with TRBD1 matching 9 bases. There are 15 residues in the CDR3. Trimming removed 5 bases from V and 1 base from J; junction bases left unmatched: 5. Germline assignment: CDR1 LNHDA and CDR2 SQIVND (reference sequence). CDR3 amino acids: CASSSGQGGNYGYTF. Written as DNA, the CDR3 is TGTGCCAGTAGTTCGGGACAGGGCGGTAACTATGGCTACACCTTC.

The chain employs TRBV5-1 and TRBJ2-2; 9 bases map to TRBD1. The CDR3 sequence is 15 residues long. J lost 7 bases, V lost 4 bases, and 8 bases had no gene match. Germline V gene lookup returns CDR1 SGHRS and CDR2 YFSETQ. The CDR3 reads CASSPGQGRSGELFF. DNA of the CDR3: TGCGCCAGCAGCCCGGGACAGGGAAGGAGCGGGGAGCTGTTTTTT.

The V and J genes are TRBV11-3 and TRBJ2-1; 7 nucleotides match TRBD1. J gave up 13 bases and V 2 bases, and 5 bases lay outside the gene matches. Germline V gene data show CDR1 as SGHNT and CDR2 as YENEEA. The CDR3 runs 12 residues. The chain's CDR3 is CASSLRQGQQFF. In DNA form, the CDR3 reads TGTGCCAGCAGCTTAAGACAGGGCCAACAGTTCTTC.

CDR3 loop: CASSSRTSGNTIYF. The CDR3 DNA is TGTGCCAGCAGCTCCCGTACGTCTGGAAACACCATATATTTT. The rearrangement links TRBV28 to TRBJ1-3; D is undetermined. Trimming stripped 6 bases from V and 1 base from J, with 10 bases between. This CDR3 comprises 14 residues. Germline V CDR1 and CDR2: MDHEN, SYDVKM.

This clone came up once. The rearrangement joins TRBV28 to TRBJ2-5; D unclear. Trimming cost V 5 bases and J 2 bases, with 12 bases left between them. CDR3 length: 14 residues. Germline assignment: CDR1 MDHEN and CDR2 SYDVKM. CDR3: CASSPPDSQETQYF. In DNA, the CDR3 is TGTGCCAGCAGTCCCCCCGACTCTCAAGAGACCCAGTACTTC. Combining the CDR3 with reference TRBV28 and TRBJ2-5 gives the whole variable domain DVKVTQSSRYLVKRTGEKVFLECVQDMDHENMFWYRQDPGLGLRLIYFSYDVKMKEKGDIPEGYSVSREKKERFSLILESASTNQTSMYLCASSPPDSQETQYFGPGTRLLVL.

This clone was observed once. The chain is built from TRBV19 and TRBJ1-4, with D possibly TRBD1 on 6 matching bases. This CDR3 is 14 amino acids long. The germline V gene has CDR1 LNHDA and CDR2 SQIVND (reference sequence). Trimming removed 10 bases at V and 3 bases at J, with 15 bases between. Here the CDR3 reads CATEGGAANEKLFF. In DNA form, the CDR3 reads TGTGCCACGGAGGGGGGGGCGGCTAATGAAAAACTGTTTTTT.

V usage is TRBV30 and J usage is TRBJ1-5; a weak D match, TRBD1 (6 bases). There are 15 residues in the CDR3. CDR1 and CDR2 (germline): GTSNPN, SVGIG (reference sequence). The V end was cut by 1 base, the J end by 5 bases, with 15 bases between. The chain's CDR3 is CAWSAGTLGHQPQHF. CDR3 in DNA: TGTGCCTGGAGTGCCGGGACATTAGGTCATCAGCCCCAGCATTTT.

DNA of the CDR3: TGTGCCGTCCAGGCCAGGGGGAGTGAAAAACTGTTTTTT. Amino acids: CAVQARGSEKLFF. The chain employs TRBV6-1 and TRBJ1-4, with 7 bases identical to TRBD1. The germline CDR1 and CDR2 sequences are MNHNS and SASEGT. The CDR3 is 13 residues long. V gave up 11 bases and J gave up 7 bases; unmatched junction bases: 10.

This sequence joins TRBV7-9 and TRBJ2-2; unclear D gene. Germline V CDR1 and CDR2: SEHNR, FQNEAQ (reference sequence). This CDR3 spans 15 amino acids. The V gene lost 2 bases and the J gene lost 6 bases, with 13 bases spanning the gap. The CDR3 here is CASSLLATGAGELFF. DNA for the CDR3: TGTGCCAGCAGCTTACTTGCGACTGGGGCCGGGGAGCTGTTTTTT.

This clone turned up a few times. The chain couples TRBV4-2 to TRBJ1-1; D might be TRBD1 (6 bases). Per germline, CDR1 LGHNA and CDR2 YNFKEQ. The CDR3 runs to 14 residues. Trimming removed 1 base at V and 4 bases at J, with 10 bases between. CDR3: CASSQGWDTTEAFF. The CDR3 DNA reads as TGTGCCAGCAGCCAAGGGTGGGACACCACTGAAGCTTTCTTT.

The CDR3 reads CASSHTQETQYF. The CDR3 bases are TGTGCCAGCAGTCACACACAAGAGACCCAGTACTTC. The rearrangement links TRBV7-6 to TRBJ2-5; D uncertain. Germline values: CDR1 SGHVS, CDR2 FNYEAQ. V dropped 6 bases and J dropped 2 bases, with 7 bases sitting between them. CDR3 length equals 12 residues.

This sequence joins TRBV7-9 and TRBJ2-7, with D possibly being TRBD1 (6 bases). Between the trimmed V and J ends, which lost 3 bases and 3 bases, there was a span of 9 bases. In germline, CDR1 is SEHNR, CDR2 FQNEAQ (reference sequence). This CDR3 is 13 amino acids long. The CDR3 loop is CASSFLQGYEQYF. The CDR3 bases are TGTGCCAGCAGCTTCTTACAGGGCTACGAGCAGTACTTC.

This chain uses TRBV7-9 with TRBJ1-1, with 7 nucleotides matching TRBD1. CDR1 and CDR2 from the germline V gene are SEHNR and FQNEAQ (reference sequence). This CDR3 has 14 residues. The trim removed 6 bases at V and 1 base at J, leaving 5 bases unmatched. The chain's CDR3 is CASSLRDRNTEAFF. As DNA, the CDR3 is TGTGCCAGCAGTTTGAGGGACAGGAACACTGAAGCTTTCTTT.

CDR3 DNA: TGTGCCAGTTTAGGGGATGAAGCTTTCTTT. The encoded protein is CASLGDEAFF. The J gene is TRBJ1-1, the V gene TRBV19, with D tentatively TRBD1 (5 bases). Germline lookup yields CDR1 LNHDA and CDR2 SQIVND (reference sequence). V lost 8 bases and J 7 bases, leaving 8 bases between the germline ends. The CDR3 is 10 residues long.

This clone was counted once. The CDR3 protein is CASSLASDSGGRNEQFF. The CDR3 nucleotides read TGTGCCAGCAGCTTAGCGAGCGATAGCGGGGGTCGAAATGAGCAGTTCTTC. This chain links TRBV7-9 with TRBJ2-1; 9 nucleotides agree with TRBD2. Germline V gene lookup returns CDR1 SEHNR and CDR2 FQNEAQ (reference sequence). The trim removed 0 bases at V and 7 bases at J, leaving 10 bases unmatched. The CDR3 runs to 17 residues.

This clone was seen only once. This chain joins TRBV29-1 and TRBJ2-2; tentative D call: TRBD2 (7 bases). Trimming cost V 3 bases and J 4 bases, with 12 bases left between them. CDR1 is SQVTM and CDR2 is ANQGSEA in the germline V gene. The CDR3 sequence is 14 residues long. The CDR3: CSVDGGAFTGELFF. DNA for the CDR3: TGCAGCGTTGATGGGGGGGCCTTCACCGGGGAGCTGTTTTTT.

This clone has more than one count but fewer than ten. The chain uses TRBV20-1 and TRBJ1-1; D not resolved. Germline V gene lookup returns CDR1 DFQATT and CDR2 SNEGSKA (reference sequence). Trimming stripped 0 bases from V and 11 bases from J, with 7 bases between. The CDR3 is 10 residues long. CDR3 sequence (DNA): TGCAGTGCTAGAGATCGACGGGCTTTCTTT. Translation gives CSARDRRAFF.